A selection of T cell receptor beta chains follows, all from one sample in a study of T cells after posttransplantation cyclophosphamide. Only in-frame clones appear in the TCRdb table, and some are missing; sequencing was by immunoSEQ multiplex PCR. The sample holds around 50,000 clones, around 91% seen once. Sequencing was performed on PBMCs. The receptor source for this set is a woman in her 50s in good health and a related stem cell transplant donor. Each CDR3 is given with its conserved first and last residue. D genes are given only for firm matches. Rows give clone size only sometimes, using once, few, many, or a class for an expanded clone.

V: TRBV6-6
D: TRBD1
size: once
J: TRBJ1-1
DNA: TGTGCCAGCAGTGACAGGGGTAGGACTGAAGCTTTCTTT
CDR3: CASSDRGRTEAFF

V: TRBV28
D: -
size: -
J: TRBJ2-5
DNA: TGTGCCAGCAGTCTCTATTCCCCCGCGGGACAGCAAGAGACCCAGTACTTC
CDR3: CASSLYSPAGQQETQYF

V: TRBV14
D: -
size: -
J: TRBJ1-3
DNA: TGTGCCAGCAGCCAAGATGTCGCCGCAGCGGGAAACACCATATATTTT
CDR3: CASSQDVAAAGNTIYF

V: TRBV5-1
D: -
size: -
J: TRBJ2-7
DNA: TGCGCCAGCAGCTTTGTCTTGCAGTACTTC
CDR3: CASSFVLQYF

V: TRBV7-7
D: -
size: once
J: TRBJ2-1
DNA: TGTGCCAGCAGCTCCCAACAGAGTAATGAGCAGTTCTTC
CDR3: CASSSQQSNEQFF

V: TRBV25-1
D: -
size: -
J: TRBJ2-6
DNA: TGTGCCAGCAGTGACCAGGACTTCTCTGGGGCCAACGTCCTGACTTTC
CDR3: CASSDQDFSGANVLTF

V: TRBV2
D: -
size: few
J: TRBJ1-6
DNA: TGTGCCAGCAGTGGGGCCGGTTATTCACCCCTCCACTTT
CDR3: CASSGAGYSPLHF

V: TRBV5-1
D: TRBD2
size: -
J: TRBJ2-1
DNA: TGCGCCAGCAGCTCCGAGGGCGGGAGCTCCTACAATGAGCAGTTCTTC
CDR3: CASSSEGGSSYNEQFF

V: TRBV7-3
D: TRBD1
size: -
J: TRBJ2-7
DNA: TGTGCCAGCAGCCCGGGACAGTCCTACGAGCAGTACTTC
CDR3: CASSPGQSYEQYF

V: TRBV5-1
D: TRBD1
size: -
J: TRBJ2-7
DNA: TGCGCCAGCAGCAGAACGCAGGGGGCCGGCGAGCAGTACTTC
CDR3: CASSRTQGAGEQYF

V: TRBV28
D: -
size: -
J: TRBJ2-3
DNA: TGTGCCAAAAAACTAGCTTGGCATACGCAGTATTTT
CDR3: CAKKLAWHTQYF

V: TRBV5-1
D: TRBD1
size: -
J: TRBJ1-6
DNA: TGCGCCAGCAGCTTGGGGGACAGTAATTCACCCCTCCACTTT
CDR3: CASSLGDSNSPLHF

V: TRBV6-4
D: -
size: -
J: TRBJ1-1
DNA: TGTGCCAGCAGTGAATCCGGTGTCGCTGAAGCTTTCTTT
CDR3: CASSESGVAEAFF

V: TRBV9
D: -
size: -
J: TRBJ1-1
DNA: TGTGCCAGCAGCGCCCCGGGACAAGGGATTGGATTTGGCACTGAAGCTTTCTTT
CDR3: CASSAPGQGIGFGTEAFF

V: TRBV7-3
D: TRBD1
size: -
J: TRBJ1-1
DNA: TGTGCCAGCAGCCCTGCCGGGACAGGGAATGAAGCTTTCTTT
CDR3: CASSPAGTGNEAFF

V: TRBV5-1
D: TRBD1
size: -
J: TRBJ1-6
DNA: TGCGCCAGCAGCTTGGGACAGGGAAATTCACCCCTCCACTTT
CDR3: CASSLGQGNSPLHF

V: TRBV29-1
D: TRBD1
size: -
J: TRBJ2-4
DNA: TGCAGCGTGTACGATACAGGGGGCGAGGCCAAAAACATTCAGTACTTC
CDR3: CSVYDTGGEAKNIQYF

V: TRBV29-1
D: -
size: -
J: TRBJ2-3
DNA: TGCAGCGCTCTACTATTCACAGATACGCAGTATTTT
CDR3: CSALLFTDTQYF

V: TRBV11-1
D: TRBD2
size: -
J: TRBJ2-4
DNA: TGTGCCAGCAGCGGAAGGGGATGGGCGGGAGCCGGCAAAAACATTCAGTACTTC
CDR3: CASSGRGWAGAGKNIQYF

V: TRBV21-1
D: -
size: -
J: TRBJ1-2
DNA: TGTGCCAGCAGCAAAGCGACAGGCCCCGAAGGCTACACCTTC
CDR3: CASSKATGPEGYTF

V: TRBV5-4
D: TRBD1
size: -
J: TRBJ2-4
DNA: TGTGCCAGCAGCTTTCTACAGGGGAGTCAAAACATTCAGTACTTC
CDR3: CASSFLQGSQNIQYF

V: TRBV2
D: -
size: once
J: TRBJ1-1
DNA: TGTGCCAGCATGAGAACAGGGCCCTTGAACACTGAAGCTTTCTTT
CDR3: CASMRTGPLNTEAFF

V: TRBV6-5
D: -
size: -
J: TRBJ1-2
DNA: TGTGCCAGCAGTTACAGCGGGACGGAGGGTTATAGAGGCTACACCTTC
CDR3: CASSYSGTEGYRGYTF

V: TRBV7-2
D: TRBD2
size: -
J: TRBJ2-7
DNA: TGTGCCAGCAGCTTAACAGCGGGAGCCCACGAGCAGTACTTC
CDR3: CASSLTAGAHEQYF

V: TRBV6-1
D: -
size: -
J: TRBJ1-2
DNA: TGTGCCAGCAGTGAAGGGCCGCCAGAAGGCTACACCTTC
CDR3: CASSEGPPEGYTF

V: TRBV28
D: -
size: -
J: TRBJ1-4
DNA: TGTGCCAGCAGACCGGGGGGTGGGGCAACTAATGAAAAACTGTTTTTT
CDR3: CASRPGGGATNEKLFF

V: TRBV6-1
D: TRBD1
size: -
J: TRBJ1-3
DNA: TGTGCCAGCAGTGAACAGGGGGCAGGAAACACCATATATTTT
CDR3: CASSEQGAGNTIYF

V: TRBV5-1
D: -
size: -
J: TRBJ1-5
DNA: TGCGCCAGCAGCTTGGGAGGCAGCAATCAGCCCCAGCATTTT
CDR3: CASSLGGSNQPQHF

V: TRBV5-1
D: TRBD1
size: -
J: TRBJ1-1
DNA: TGCGCCAGCAGCTCGGAGACAGGGGGCTACACTGAAGCTTTCTTT
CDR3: CASSSETGGYTEAFF

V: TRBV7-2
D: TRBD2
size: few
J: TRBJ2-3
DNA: TGTGCCAGCAGCAGAGCTAGCGGTAGCACAGATACGCAGTATTTT
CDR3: CASSRASGSTDTQYF

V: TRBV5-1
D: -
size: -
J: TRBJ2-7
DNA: TGCGCCAGCAGCAGGGGAGGAGGGGAAGGAGGCGAGCAGTACTTC
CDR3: CASSRGGGEGGEQYF

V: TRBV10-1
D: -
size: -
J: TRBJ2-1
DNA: TGCGCCAGCAGTGGATTGGACTCTGGTGAGCAGTTCTTC
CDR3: CASSGLDSGEQFF

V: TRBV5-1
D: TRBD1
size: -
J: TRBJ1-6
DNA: TGCGCCAGCAGCAGGGACAGGGACTATAATTCACCCCTCCACTTT
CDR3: CASSRDRDYNSPLHF

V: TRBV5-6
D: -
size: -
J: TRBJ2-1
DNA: TGTGCCAGCAGCTTGCGGGGGAGCTCCTACAATGAGCAGTTCTTC
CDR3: CASSLRGSSYNEQFF

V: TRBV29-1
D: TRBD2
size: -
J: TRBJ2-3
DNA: TGCAGCGTTGAAGGATCTAGCGGGAGTTTCACAGATACGCAGTATTTT
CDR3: CSVEGSSGSFTDTQYF

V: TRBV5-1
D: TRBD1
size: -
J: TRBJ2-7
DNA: TGCGCCAGCAGCCCCGGGACAGCTGACGAGCAGTACTTC
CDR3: CASSPGTADEQYF

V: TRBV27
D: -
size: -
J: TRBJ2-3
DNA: TGTGCCAGCAGTTTGCGCTTCACAGATACGCAGTATTTT
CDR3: CASSLRFTDTQYF

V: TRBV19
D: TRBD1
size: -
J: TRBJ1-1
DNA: TGTGCCAGTAGACTAGGGGGCGCGACTGAAGCTTTCTTT
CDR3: CASRLGGATEAFF

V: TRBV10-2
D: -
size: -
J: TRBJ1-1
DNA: TGCGCCAGCAGTGTTCGGGGGGCTCAAGCTTTCTTT
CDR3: CASSVRGAQAFF

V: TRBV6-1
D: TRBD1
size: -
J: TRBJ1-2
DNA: TGTGCCAGCAGAGTCACCCGGACAGGCAACTATGGCTACACCTTC
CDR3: CASRVTRTGNYGYTF

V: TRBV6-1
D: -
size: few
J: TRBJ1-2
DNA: TGTGCCAGCAGTGAATCTGTAGAGACAGTCGCTAACTATGGCTACACCTTC
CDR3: CASSESVETVANYGYTF

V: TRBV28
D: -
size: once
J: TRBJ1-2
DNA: TGTGCCAGCAGTTTACGAGGCAAGAATGGCTACACCTTC
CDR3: CASSLRGKNGYTF

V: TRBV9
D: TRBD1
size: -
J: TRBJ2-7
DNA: TGTGCCAGCAGCGCCGGGACAGGGGGTTCCTGGGAGCAGTACTTC
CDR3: CASSAGTGGSWEQYF

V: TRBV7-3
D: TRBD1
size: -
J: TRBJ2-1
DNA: TGTGCCAGCAGCTTAATGGGACAGAGCTCCTACAATGAGCAGTTCTTC
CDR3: CASSLMGQSSYNEQFF

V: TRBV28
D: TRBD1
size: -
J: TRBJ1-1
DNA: TGTGCCAGCAGTCCACTCGGACAGGGTGAGGCTTTCTTT
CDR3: CASSPLGQGEAFF

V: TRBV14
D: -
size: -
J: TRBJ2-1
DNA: TGTGCCAGCAGCTTCCGGTACAGTGACAATGAGCAGTTCTTC
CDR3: CASSFRYSDNEQFF

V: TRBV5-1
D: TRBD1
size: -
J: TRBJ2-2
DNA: TGCGCCAGCAGCATCACAGGGGGCGGGACCGGGGAGCTGTTTTTT
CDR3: CASSITGGGTGELFF

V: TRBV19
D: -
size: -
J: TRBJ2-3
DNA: TGTGCCACCTCGACGGGGAGTATTAGCACAGATACGCAGTATTTT
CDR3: CATSTGSISTDTQYF

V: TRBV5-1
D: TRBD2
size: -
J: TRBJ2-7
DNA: TGCGCCAGCTCCGCCCGGGGGGTAAGTTCCTACGAGCAGTACTTC
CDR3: CASSARGVSSYEQYF